One and the same sample provided the 29 T cell receptor beta chains below, sequenced in a study of OX40 agonist ivuxolimab in advanced cancers. Profiling relied on immunoSEQ multiplex PCR, and the TCRdb table lists in-frame clones only, not all of them. This sample yields under 95,000 clones, of which over 85% are seen a single time; around 6% belongs to the top ten. The sequencing here drew on CD4+ or CD8+ T cells sorted from blood, taken in a trial of the OX40 agonist ivuxolimab. The origin of the receptors is an adult with an advanced solid tumor such as melanoma, head and neck, liver or kidney cancer.

This clone was recorded once. The chain couples TRBV21-1 to TRBJ1-1. TRBV21-1 is assigned pseudogene status. This CDR3 comprises 15 residues. The CDR3 region is CASSNGGRDRTEAFF. DNA of the CDR3: TGTGCCAGCAGCAATGGAGGGCGAGATAGGACAGAAGCTTTCTTT.

The chain combines TRBV4-1 with TRBJ2-4; D is ambiguous. V was trimmed by 3 bases and J by 8 bases, leaving 11 bases between them. This CDR3 has 13 amino acids. Germline assignment: CDR1 MGHRA and CDR2 YSYEKL. CDR3 in DNA: TGCGCCAGCAGCCACGTTTTATGGGACATTCAGTACTTC. This codes for CASSHVLWDIQYF.

This chain links TRBV9 with TRBJ2-7; D is uncertain. This CDR3 is 11 amino acids long. The germline V gene has CDR1 SGDLS and CDR2 YYNGEE. V was shortened by 7 bases and J by 3 bases, with 8 bases between the two germline ends. The CDR3 protein is CASRTDYEQYF. For the CDR3, the DNA is TGTGCCAGCCGCACCGACTACGAGCAGTACTTC.

The chain is built from TRBV6-6 and TRBJ2-1, with 7 bases matching TRBD2. After removal of 11 bases from V and 14 bases from J, the junction contained 18 bases not matched to a gene. The CDR3 covers 13 residues. CDR1 is MNHNY and CDR2 is SVGAGI in the germline V gene (reference sequence). Here the CDR3 reads CAAQGGRGGAEFF. Written as DNA, the CDR3 is TGTGCCGCCCAGGGAGGGCGGGGCGGGGCGGAGTTCTTC.

CDR3 sequence (DNA): TGTGCCAGCAGCTTAGGGGCGAGCTCCTACGAGCAGTACTTC. Encoded protein: CASSLGASSYEQYF. The V gene is TRBV7-6, the J gene TRBJ2-7, with D unresolved. Trimming removed 1 base from V and 0 bases from J, with 7 bases in between. The CDR3 is 14 amino acids. Germline V gene sequence: CDR1 SGHVS, CDR2 FNYEAQ.

The chain couples TRBV6-5 to TRBJ2-3; D possibly corresponds to TRBD1 (6 bases). Trimming cost V 6 bases and J 2 bases, with 18 bases left between them. Germline loops: CDR1 MNHEY, CDR2 SVGAGI. The CDR3 is 16 residues long. CDR3 in DNA: TGTGCCAGCAGGTACAGGGTCGATGTCCACACAGATACGCAGTATTTT. Protein product: CASRYRVDVHTDTQYF.

This rearrangement joins TRBV9 to TRBJ2-3, with TRBD2 matching 7 bases. J was trimmed by 2 bases and V by 0 bases; bases with no gene match: 12. CDR3 size: 18 residues. The germline CDR1 and CDR2 sequences are SGDLS and YYNGEE. The CDR3 here is CASSVDSVWREFTDTQYF. In nucleotides, the CDR3 is TGTGCCAGCAGCGTAGACAGTGTCTGGCGGGAGTTCACAGATACGCAGTATTTT.

V and J are TRBV27 and TRBJ2-7; D is possibly TRBD1 (6 bases). V lost 5 bases and J 4 bases, leaving 12 bases between the germline ends. The CDR3 covers 13 residues. Germline CDR1 and CDR2: MNHEY and SMNVEV (reference sequence). CDR3 sequence: CASSVGGRYEQYF. The CDR3 bases are TGTGCCAGCAGTGTAGGGGGTAGGTACGAGCAGTACTTC.

This chain joins TRBV4-1 and TRBJ1-1; D is uncertain. The germline V gene has CDR1 MGHRA and CDR2 YSYEKL. Between the trimmed V and J ends, which lost 0 bases and 8 bases, there was a span of 7 bases. The CDR3 is made up of 12 amino acids. This CDR3 reads CASSQDRVEAFF. CDR3 nucleotides: TGCGCCAGCAGCCAAGATAGGGTCGAAGCTTTCTTT.

The chain has TRBV9 and TRBJ1-2; 7 bases map to TRBD1. Per germline, CDR1 SGDLS and CDR2 YYNGEE. The CDR3 is 12 amino acids. J was trimmed by 5 bases and V by 5 bases; bases with no gene match: 3. The CDR3 protein is CASSTGEYGYTF. In DNA form, the CDR3 reads TGTGCCAGCAGTACAGGGGAGTATGGCTACACCTTC.

The chain has TRBV28 and TRBJ2-1; the match to TRBD1 covers 7 bases. V shed 6 bases, J shed 8 bases, and the junction held 7 bases outside the gene matches. Germline V gene lookup returns CDR1 MDHEN and CDR2 SYDVKM. This CDR3 region has 13 residues. CDR3 protein: CASSLGTAHEQFF. The CDR3 DNA sequence: TGTGCCAGCAGCTTAGGGACAGCACATGAGCAGTTCTTC.

This clone is labeled medium-sized. This chain joins TRBV27 and TRBJ2-1; 9 bases match TRBD2. V shed 0 bases, J shed 7 bases, and the junction held 10 bases outside the gene matches. Germline values: CDR1 MNHEY, CDR2 SMNVEV (reference sequence). The CDR3 consists of 17 residues. The CDR3 DNA reads as TGTGCCAGCAGTTTATCGTTTGGCGGGGGGGGACAAAATGAGCAGTTCTTC. It translates to CASSLSFGGGGQNEQFF.

This chain uses TRBV2 with TRBJ2-4; D is perhaps TRBD1 (5 bases). The CDR3 is made up of 14 amino acids. V was cut by 7 bases and J by 0 bases, with 10 bases left in between. Germline CDR1 SNHLY, CDR2 FYNNEI. CDR3 nucleotides: TGTGCCAGCACGACAGCTTTAGCCAAAAACATTCAGTACTTC. The encoded protein is CASTTALAKNIQYF. Looking up the rest from reference TRBV2 and TRBJ2-4 gives the full variable domain: EPEVTQTPSHQVTQMGQEVILRCVPISNHLYFYWYRQILGQKVEFLVSFYNNEISEKSEIFDDQFSVERPDGSNFTLKIRSTKLEDSAMYFCASTTALAKNIQYFGAGTRLSVL.

The J gene is TRBJ2-1, the V gene TRBV13; 12 nucleotides align to TRBD2. CDR3 length equals 15 residues. Germline V gene sequence: CDR1 PRHDT, CDR2 FYEKMQ (reference sequence). V gave up 3 bases and J gave up 4 bases; unmatched junction bases: 1. CDR3 in DNA: TGTGCCAGCAGCTTTGGACTAGCGGGGTACAATGAGCAGTTCTTC. Translated, it gives CASSFGLAGYNEQFF.

This clone was seen once. This chain joins TRBV4-3 and TRBJ2-7; TRBD1 might be the D (6 bases). V lost 2 bases and J lost 2, with 13 bases in between. The germline V gene has CDR1 LGHNA and CDR2 YSLEER. The CDR3 totals 15 residues. The CDR3 here is CASSQYRTVTYEQYF. The DNA of the CDR3 is TGCGCCAGCAGCCAATACCGGACAGTCACCTACGAGCAGTACTTC.

The chain joins TRBV25-1 to TRBJ1-4; D remains ambiguous. V was cut by 2 bases and J by 6 bases, with 13 bases left in between. Germline lookup yields CDR1 MGHDK and CDR2 SYGVNS. The CDR3 consists of 15 residues. CDR3 bases: TGTGCCAGCAGTGAAAGAGCCTTTGGGGATGAAAAACTGTTTTTT. Protein product: CASSERAFGDEKLFF.

The chain links TRBV7-6 to TRBJ1-2; no firm D call. The germline V gene has CDR1 SGHVS and CDR2 FNYEAQ. Trimming pared 5 bases from V and 6 bases from J, leaving 16 bases between. CDR3 size: 14 residues. The chain's CDR3 is CASSPLGSGDGYTF. CDR3 coding DNA: TGTGCCAGCAGCCCGCTCGGGTCTGGGGATGGCTACACCTTC.

The rearrangement uses TRBV6-5 and TRBJ2-3; 8 bases match TRBD1. CDR1 is MNHEY, CDR2 SVGAGI, per germline. CDR3 length: 15 residues. V lost 2 bases to trimming and J lost 6 bases; unmatched junction nucleotides: 7. The CDR3 DNA sequence: TGTGCCAGCAGTTACGGACAGGGTTCCACGGATACGCAGTATTTT. Its translation is CASSYGQGSTDTQYF.

The rearrangement uses TRBV15 and TRBJ1-2, with a possible D match to TRBD1 (6 bases). Germline values: CDR1 LNHNV, CDR2 YYDKDF (reference sequence). The CDR3 contains 12 residues. V was trimmed by 8 bases and J by 3 bases, leaving 10 bases between them. For the CDR3, the DNA is TGTGCCACCTACAGGGAAGACTATGGCTACACCTTC. It is translated as CATYREDYGYTF.

This sequence joins TRBV2 and TRBJ1-2, with TRBD1 as a possible D gene (5 bases). Germline V gene lookup returns CDR1 SNHLY and CDR2 FYNNEI. With 3 bases removed from V and 7 bases from J, the gap between germline ends came to 6 bases. The CDR3 length is 11 residues. This chain's CDR3 is CASSDGGGYTF. The CDR3 DNA follows: TGTGCCAGCAGTGACGGGGGTGGCTACACCTTC.

V and J are TRBV4-1 and TRBJ2-7; perhaps TRBD2 as D (6 bases). The CDR3 runs 14 residues. The V end lost 7 bases, the J end lost 6 bases, and 19 bases lay between the germline ends. CDR1 and CDR2 from the germline V gene are MGHRA and YSYEKL. DNA for the CDR3: TGCGCCAGCACTCTTGGACTACCACTCTCCGAGCAGTACTTC. Protein sequence: CASTLGLPLSEQYF.

The rearrangement joins TRBV27 to TRBJ1-3, with no clear D. Trimming pared 8 bases from V and 1 base from J, leaving 6 bases between. CDR3 length equals 12 residues. Germline V gene lookup returns CDR1 MNHEY and CDR2 SMNVEV (reference sequence). Here the CDR3 DNA reads TGTGCCAGCGGGTTTTCTGGAAACACCATATATTTT. This codes for CASGFSGNTIYF.

The chain joins TRBV19 to TRBJ1-1; no clear D. V lost 6 bases and J lost 2, with 4 bases in between. CDR3 length equals 11 residues. The germline V gene encodes CDR1 LNHDA and CDR2 SQIVND (reference sequence). This chain's CDR3 is CASRSNTEAFF. The CDR3 bases are TGTGCCAGTAGGAGTAACACTGAAGCTTTCTTT.

The J gene is TRBJ1-5, the V gene TRBV19; a weak D match, TRBD1 (6 bases). Trimming took off 10 bases at V and 5 bases at J, with 15 bases between the two ends. CDR3 size: 13 residues. Germline CDR1 reads LNHDA; CDR2 reads SQIVND (reference sequence). DNA of the CDR3: TGTGCCACCTCATGGGGGGCGGATCAGCCCCAGCATTTT. Translation: CATSWGADQPQHF.

The rearrangement uses TRBV29-1 and TRBJ2-2, with a weak D call TRBD2 (7 bases). V lost 6 bases and J lost 4, with 15 bases in between. CDR1 is SQVTM and CDR2 is ANQGSEA in the germline V gene. The CDR3 contains 14 residues. CDR3 nucleotides: TGCAGCGTAGGGGGGGTCGTAGGCACCGGGGAGCTGTTTTTT. Translation gives CSVGGVVGTGELFF.

The chain carries TRBV27 and TRBJ2-6; the D is unclear. The CDR3 runs 13 residues. The V end lost 8 bases, the J end lost 0 bases, and 5 bases lay between the germline ends. From germline, CDR1 is MNHEY and CDR2 SMNVEV (reference sequence). The CDR3 region is CASSPSGANVLTF. The CDR3 coding sequence is TGTGCCAGCTCCCCCTCTGGGGCCAACGTCCTGACTTTC.

The chain uses TRBV10-3 and TRBJ1-5; D might be TRBD1 (6 bases). CDR3 length: 17 residues. Germline-derived CDR1 and CDR2 are ENHRY and SYGVKD. The V and J ends lost 2 bases and 5 bases respectively, with 19 bases between them. The CDR3 bases are TGTGCCATCAGTGAGCCACCGATTACAGGGTTGGATCAGCCCCAGCATTTT. Translated, it gives CAISEPPITGLDQPQHF.

The chain uses TRBV28 and TRBJ1-4; a possible D gene is TRBD1 (5 bases). Germline CDR1 reads MDHEN; CDR2 reads SYDVKM. V lost 4 bases, J lost 0 bases, and 12 bases lay in between. The CDR3 totals 16 residues. The CDR3 nucleotides read TGTGCCAGCAGTTCAAGACAGACTGCAACTAATGAAAAACTGTTTTTT. It specifies CASSSRQTATNEKLFF.

This clone rates as medium-sized. V gene TRBV19 combines with J gene TRBJ1-6; 9 nucleotides match TRBD1. Trimming removed 6 bases from V and 8 bases from J; junction bases left unmatched: 11. The CDR3 is made up of 16 amino acids. Germline-derived CDR1 and CDR2 are LNHDA and SQIVND (reference sequence). The CDR3 sequence is CASRPSAGQGYSPLHF. CDR3 nucleotide sequence: TGTGCCAGTAGGCCCTCTGCGGGACAGGGTTATTCACCCCTCCACTTT.